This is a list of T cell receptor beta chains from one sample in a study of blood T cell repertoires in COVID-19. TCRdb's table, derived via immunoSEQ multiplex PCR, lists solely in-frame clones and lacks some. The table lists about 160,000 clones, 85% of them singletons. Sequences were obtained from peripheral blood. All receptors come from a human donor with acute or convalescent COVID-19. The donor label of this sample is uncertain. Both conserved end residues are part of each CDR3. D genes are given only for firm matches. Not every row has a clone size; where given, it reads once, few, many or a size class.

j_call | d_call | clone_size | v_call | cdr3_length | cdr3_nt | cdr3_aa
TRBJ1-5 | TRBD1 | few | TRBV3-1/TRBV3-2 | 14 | TGTGCCAGCAGCCTTGGACAGGGCAATCAGCCCCAGCATTTT | CASSLGQGNQPQHF
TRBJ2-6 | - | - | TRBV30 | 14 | TGTGCCTGCGACAGGCCCTCTGGGGCCAACGTCCTGACTTTC | CACDRPSGANVLTF
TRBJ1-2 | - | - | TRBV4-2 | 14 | TGTGCCAGCAGCCAAGATGTCGCGGCCTATGGCTACACCTTC | CASSQDVAAYGYTF
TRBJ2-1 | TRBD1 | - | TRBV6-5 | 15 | TGTGCCAGCAGACGAGACAGGGGATCCTACAATGAGCAGTTCTTC | CASRRDRGSYNEQFF
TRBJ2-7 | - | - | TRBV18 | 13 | TGTGCCAGCTCACCACAGCAGGGAAGCGAGCAGTACTTC | CASSPQQGSEQYF
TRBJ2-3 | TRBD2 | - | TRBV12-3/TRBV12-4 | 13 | TGTGCCAGCAGTCTAGCGGCGGAAGATACGCAGTATTTT | CASSLAAEDTQYF
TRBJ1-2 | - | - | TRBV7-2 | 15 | TGTGCCAGCAGCTTACTAGAGCTATCTAACTATGGCTACACCTTC | CASSLLELSNYGYTF
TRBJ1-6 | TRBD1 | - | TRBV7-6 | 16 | TGTGCCAGCAGCCTACAGGGGGGAGTGTCAAATTCACCCCTCCACTTT | CASSLQGGVSNSPLHF
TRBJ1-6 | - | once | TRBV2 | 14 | TGTGCCAGCAGCCCTGACAGATTCAGGATTCCCCTCCACTTT | CASSPDRFRIPLHF
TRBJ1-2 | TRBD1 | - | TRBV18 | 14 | TGTGCCAGCTCACCCGACAGGGAGGTCCATGGCTACACCTTC | CASSPDREVHGYTF
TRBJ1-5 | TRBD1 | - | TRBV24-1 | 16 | TGTGCCACCAGTGACCCGGACAGGGAGGGTAATCAGCCCCAGCATTTT | CATSDPDREGNQPQHF
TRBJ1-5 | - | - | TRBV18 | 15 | TGTGCCAGCTCACCGGGGGGAGATGGCAATCAGCCCCAGCATTTT | CASSPGGDGNQPQHF
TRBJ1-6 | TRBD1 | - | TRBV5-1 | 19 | TGCGCCAGCAGCTTTCTGTACAGGGGGTTCTCGCGGGGGAATTCACCCCTCCACTTT | CASSFLYRGFSRGNSPLHF
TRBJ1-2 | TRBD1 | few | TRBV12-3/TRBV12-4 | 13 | TGTGCCAGCAGCATAGGACAGGGAAATGGCTACACCTTC | CASSIGQGNGYTF
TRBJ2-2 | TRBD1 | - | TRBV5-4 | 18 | TGTGCCAGCAGCCAGCTATTCATGGGACAGGGGAACACCGGGGAGCTGTTTTTT | CASSQLFMGQGNTGELFF
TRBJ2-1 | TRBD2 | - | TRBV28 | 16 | TGTGCCAGCACCACCCTGGGGGGGAGCTCCTACAATGAGCAGTTCTTC | CASTTLGGSSYNEQFF
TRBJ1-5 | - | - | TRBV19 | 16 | TGTGCCAGTAGTCAAAGGGGAATCCGTAGCAATCAGCCCCAGCATTTT | CASSQRGIRSNQPQHF
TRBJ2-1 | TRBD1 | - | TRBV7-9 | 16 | TGTGCCAGCAGCTTGAAAGGACAGGGTGTAAACAATGAGCAGTTCTTC | CASSLKGQGVNNEQFF
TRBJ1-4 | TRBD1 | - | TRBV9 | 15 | TGTGCCAGCAGCGTTCAGACAGGGAGGAATGAAAAACTGTTTTTT | CASSVQTGRNEKLFF
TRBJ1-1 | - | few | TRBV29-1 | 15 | TGCAGCGTTTGTGTTTCGGGACAACCGAACACTGAAGCTTTCTTT | CSVCVSGQPNTEAFF
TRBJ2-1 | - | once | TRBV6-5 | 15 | TGTGCCAGCAGAAGGAACCGGGAGAAATACAATGAGCAGTTCTTC | CASRRNREKYNEQFF
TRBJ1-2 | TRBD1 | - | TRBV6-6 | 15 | TGTGCCAGCAGTTACTCCCAAGGGGGCTTGTATGGCTACACCTTC | CASSYSQGGLYGYTF
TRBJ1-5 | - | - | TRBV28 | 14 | TGTGCCAGCAGTTTGTTTTCGGAGCGGCAGCCCCAGCATTTT | CASSLFSERQPQHF
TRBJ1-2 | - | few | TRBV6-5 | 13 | TGTGCCAGCAGTTACGGGGGGGCCCCCGGCTACACCTTC | CASSYGGAPGYTF
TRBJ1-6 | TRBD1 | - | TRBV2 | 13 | TGTGCCAGCCATGGACAGGGAAATTCACCCCTCCACTTT | CASHGQGNSPLHF
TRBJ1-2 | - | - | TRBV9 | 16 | TGTGCCAGCAGCGTAGGCCTCGGGGGAAATAACTATGGCTACACCTTC | CASSVGLGGNNYGYTF
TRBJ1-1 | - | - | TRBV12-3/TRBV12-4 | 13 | TGTGCCAGCAGCTCACAGGGCGACACTGAAGCTTTCTTT | CASSSQGDTEAFF
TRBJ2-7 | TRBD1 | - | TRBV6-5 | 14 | TGTGCCAGCAGGTTACCGGGACAGGGACCCGAGCAGTACTTC | CASRLPGQGPEQYF
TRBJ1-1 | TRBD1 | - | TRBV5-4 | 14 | TGTGCCAGCAGCTACGGGACAGTGAACACTGAAGCTTTCTTT | CASSYGTVNTEAFF
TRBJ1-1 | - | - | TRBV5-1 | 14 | TGCGCCAGCAGCTTGCAGGTAGGGAACACTGAAGCTTTCTTT | CASSLQVGNTEAFF
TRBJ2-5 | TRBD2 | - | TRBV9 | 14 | TGTGCCAGCAGCGTCGAGCGGGGGAGGGAGACCCAGTACTTC | CASSVERGRETQYF
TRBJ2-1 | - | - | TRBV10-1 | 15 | TGCGCCAGCAGTCCCAGTAGGGGCTACTACAATGAGCAGTTCTTC | CASSPSRGYYNEQFF
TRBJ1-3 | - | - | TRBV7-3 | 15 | TGTGCCAGCAGCGAGGCAGGGGCTAATGGAAACACCATATATTTT | CASSEAGANGNTIYF
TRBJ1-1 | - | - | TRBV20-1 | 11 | TGCAGTGCAAAACCGGGGACTGAAGCTTTCTTT | CSAKPGTEAFF
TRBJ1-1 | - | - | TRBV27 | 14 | TGTGCCAGCAGGTTGGAGAACGGGAACACTGAAGCTTTCTTT | CASRLENGNTEAFF
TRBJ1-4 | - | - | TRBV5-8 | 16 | TGTGCCAGCAGCACCCTAGGGAGGGATGATAATGAAAAACTGTTTTTT | CASSTLGRDDNEKLFF
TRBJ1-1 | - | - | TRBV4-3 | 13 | TGCGCCAGCAGCCAAGATTGGAGGTTGCCAGCTTTCTTT | CASSQDWRLPAFF
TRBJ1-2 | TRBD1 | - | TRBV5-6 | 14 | TGTGCCAGCAGCTTTACAGGGGAGAACTATGGCTACACCTTC | CASSFTGENYGYTF
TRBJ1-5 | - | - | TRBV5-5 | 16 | TGTGCCAGCAGCTTTACCGGGGGTACCACCAATCAGCCCCAGCATTTT | CASSFTGGTTNQPQHF
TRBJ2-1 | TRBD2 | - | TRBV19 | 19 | TGTGCCAGTAGTATAGACGGCCTTAGCGGGGCCAGCTCCTACAATGAGCAGTTCTTC | CASSIDGLSGASSYNEQFF
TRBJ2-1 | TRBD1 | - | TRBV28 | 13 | TGTGCCAGCAGTCTACAGGGGGGAAATGAGCAGTTCTTC | CASSLQGGNEQFF
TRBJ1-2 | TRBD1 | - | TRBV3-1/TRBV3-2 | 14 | TGTGCCAGTAGCCGAGGGACAGCTAACTATGGCTACACCTTC | CASSRGTANYGYTF
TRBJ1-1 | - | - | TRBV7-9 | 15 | TGTGCCAGCAGCTTATGGGGCAGCTTGAACACTGAAGCTTTCTTT | CASSLWGSLNTEAFF
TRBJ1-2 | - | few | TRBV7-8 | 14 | TGTGCCAGCAGCTTGAGGACAGAACGCTATGGCTACACCTTC | CASSLRTERYGYTF
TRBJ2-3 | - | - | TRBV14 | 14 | TGTGCCAGCAGCCAAGATCGAACCAGGGATACGCAGTATTTT | CASSQDRTRDTQYF
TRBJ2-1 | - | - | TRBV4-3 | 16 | TGCGCCAGCAGCCAAGTGGCGGGCCAGGGGATGAATGAGCAGTTCTTC | CASSQVAGQGMNEQFF
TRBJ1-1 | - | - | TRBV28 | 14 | TGTGCCAGCAGTTCTGGACAGAGGAACACTGAAGCTTTCTTT | CASSSGQRNTEAFF
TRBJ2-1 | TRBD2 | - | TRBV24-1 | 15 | TGTGCCACCAGTGCCCACGGGGGGACCTACAATGAGCAGTTCTTC | CATSAHGGTYNEQFF
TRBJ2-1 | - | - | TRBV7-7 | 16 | TGTGCCAGCAGCTTAGACGCCCGGAGCTCCTACAATGAGCAGTTCTTC | CASSLDARSSYNEQFF
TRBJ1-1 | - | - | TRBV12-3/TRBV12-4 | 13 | TGTGCCAGCTCCCCGGGTCTCGGTTCGGTCGCTTTCTTT | CASSPGLGSVAFF
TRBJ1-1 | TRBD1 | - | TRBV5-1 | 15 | TGCGCCAGCAGCCCTACTAACAGGGGGCCGGTTGAAGCTTTCTTT | CASSPTNRGPVEAFF
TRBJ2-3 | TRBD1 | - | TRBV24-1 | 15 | TGTGCCACCAGTGACCCCTCGACAGGGTGGGTTGCGCAGTATTTT | CATSDPSTGWVAQYF
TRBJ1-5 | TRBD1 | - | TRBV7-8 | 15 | TGTGCCAGCAGCTTTTCAAGACAGGGGAATCAGCCCCAGCATTTT | CASSFSRQGNQPQHF
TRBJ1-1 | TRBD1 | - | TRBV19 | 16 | TGTGCCAGCAAGGCAACAGGGACAGGGAAGAACACTGAAGCTTTCTTT | CASKATGTGKNTEAFF